A selection of T cell receptor beta chains follows, all from one sample in a study of T cell responses to AZD1222 COVID-19 vaccine. Generated by immunoSEQ multiplex PCR, the TCRdb table keeps only in-frame clones and is missing some. The sample has more than 250,000 clones; over 85% are singletons. The sequencing here drew on peripheral blood, taken on day 0 of AZD1222 vaccination. The receptors were gathered from an adult in good health. CDR3s include the opening cysteine and the closing phenylalanine or tryptophan. The D gene is left open where the match is weak.

D,V,J,CDR3
-,TRBV6-5,TRBJ2-7,CASSYRQTSYEQYF
-,TRBV15,TRBJ1-2,CATSRDRGTYTYTF
-,TRBV27,TRBJ2-7,CASTTGFVSLYEQYF
-,TRBV7-9,TRBJ1-1,CAIGRAFF
-,TRBV14,TRBJ2-2,CASSSRQGGTGELFF
-,TRBV29-1,TRBJ2-7,CSVRPGGHEQYF
-,TRBV7-2,TRBJ1-3,CASSLGGKGSGNTIYF
-,TRBV19,TRBJ1-5,CASSIDLAAGWSNQPQHF
-,TRBV19,TRBJ1-4,CASSIGPASARGKLFF
TRBD2,TRBV5-4,TRBJ2-1,CASKSGGKGYNEQFF
TRBD1,TRBV5-1,TRBJ1-4,CASTSWGQGNEKLFF
-,TRBV3-1/TRBV3-2,TRBJ1-1,CASSQDRGNTEAFF
-,TRBV28,TRBJ2-7,CASSTDGQYEEQYF
TRBD1,TRBV5-4,TRBJ1-2,CASSLASGTGGERSGYTF
-,TRBV28,TRBJ2-7,CASSSGLASLRVEQYF
TRBD1,TRBV28,TRBJ1-5,CASSINGQALGPQHF
TRBD2,TRBV9,TRBJ2-2,CASSVGAGYTGELFF
TRBD2,TRBV7-6,TRBJ2-7,CASSPSSGSSSYEQYF
-,TRBV24-1,TRBJ1-1,CATWDGLGAEAFF
-,TRBV18,TRBJ1-4,CASSRGPANEKLFF
-,TRBV25-1,TRBJ1-4,CASSVGNEKLFF
-,TRBV10-3,TRBJ1-1,CAIRARDTEAFF
-,TRBV2,TRBJ2-1,CASRRGTADYNEQFF
-,TRBV28,TRBJ2-7,CASSLSAGYYEQYF
-,TRBV5-6,TRBJ2-2,CASSLYTGELFF
-,TRBV5-6,TRBJ1-2,CASSREITTYGYTF
-,TRBV28,TRBJ2-2,CASSLPPLGTGELFF
-,TRBV4-1,TRBJ1-4,CASSRSDHNSEKLFF
-,TRBV3-1/TRBV3-2,TRBJ1-4,CASSQDLSGEKLFF
-,TRBV6-5,TRBJ2-7,CASSLNRDVTYEQYF
-,TRBV3-1/TRBV3-2,TRBJ1-2,CASSKRALDGYTF